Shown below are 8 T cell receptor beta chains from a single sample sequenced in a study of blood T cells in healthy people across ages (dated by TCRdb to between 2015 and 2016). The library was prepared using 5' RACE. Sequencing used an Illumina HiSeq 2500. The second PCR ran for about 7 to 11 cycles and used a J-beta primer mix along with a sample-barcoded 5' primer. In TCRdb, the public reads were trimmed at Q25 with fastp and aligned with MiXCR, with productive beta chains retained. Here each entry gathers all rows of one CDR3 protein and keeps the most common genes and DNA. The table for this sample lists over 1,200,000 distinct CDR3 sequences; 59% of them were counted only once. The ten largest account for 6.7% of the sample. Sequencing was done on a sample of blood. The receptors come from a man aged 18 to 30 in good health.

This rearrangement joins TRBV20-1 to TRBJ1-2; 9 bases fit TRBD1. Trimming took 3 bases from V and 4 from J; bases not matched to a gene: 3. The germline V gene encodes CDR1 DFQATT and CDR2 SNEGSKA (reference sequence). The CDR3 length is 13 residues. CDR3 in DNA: TGCAGTGCTAGGGGACAGGGACTCTATGGCTACACCTTC. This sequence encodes CSARGQGLYGYTF.

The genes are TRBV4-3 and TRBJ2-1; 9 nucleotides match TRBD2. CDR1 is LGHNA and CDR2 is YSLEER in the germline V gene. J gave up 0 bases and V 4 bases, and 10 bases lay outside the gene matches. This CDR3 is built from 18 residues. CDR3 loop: CASSPGLARPSSYNEQFF. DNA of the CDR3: TGCGCCAGCAGCCCTGGACTAGCGAGACCCAGCTCCTACAATGAGCAGTTCTTC.

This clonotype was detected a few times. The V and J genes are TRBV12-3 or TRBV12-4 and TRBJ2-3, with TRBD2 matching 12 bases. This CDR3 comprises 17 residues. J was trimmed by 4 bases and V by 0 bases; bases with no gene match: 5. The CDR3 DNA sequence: TGTGCCAGCAGTTTAGCTGGGTCTAGCGGGAGGGCAGATACGCAGTATTTT. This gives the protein CASSLAGSSGRADTQYF.

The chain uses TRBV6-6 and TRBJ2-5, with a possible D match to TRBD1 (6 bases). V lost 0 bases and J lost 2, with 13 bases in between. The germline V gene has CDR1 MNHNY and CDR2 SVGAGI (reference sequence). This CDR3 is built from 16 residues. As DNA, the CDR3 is TGTGCCAGCAGTTACTCGATAGAACAGGGACAAGAGACCCAGTACTTC. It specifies CASSYSIEQGQETQYF.

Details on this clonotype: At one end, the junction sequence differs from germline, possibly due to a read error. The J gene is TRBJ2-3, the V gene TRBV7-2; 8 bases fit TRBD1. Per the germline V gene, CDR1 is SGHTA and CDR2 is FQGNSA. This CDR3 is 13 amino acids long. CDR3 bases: TGTGCCGGCAGCGCCTCCGGGACAGGCGGCGAGTATTTT. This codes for CAGSASGTGGEYF.

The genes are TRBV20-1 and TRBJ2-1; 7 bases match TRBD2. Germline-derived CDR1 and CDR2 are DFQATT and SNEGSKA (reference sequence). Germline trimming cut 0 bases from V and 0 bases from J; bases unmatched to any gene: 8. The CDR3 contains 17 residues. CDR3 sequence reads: CSARDLSSSGSYNEQFF. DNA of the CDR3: TGCAGTGCTAGAGATCTATCGTCTAGCGGCTCCTACAATGAGCAGTTCTTC.

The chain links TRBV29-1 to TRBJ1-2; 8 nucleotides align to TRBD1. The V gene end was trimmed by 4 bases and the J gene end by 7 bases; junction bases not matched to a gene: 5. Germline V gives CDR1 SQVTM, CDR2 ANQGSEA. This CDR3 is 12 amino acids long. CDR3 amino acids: CSVGDRGIGYTF. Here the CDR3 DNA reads TGCAGCGTTGGTGACAGGGGTATTGGCTACACCTTC.

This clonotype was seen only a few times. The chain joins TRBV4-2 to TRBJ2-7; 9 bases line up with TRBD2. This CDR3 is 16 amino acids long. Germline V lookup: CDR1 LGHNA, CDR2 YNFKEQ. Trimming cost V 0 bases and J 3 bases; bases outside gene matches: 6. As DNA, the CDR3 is TGTGCCAGCAGCCAAGAGATTAGCGGGGGCGACTACGAGCAGTACTTC. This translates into CASSQEISGGDYEQYF.